This TCR beta chain was profiled in a study of glioma-infiltrating T cells. The iRepertoire nested amplicon-rescue multiplex PCR amplified TCR alpha and beta CDR3s from RNA. TCRdb processed the multiplex PCR reads anew with MiXCR; each CDR3 protein has one entry. Among approximately 100,000 distinct CDR3 sequences, approximately 26% were seen once, and the ten largest hold about 30%. Germline CDR1 SGHRS, CDR2 YFSETQ. V lost 0 bases, J lost 7 bases, and 14 bases lay in between. CDR3 size: 15 residues. The genes are TRBV5-1 and TRBJ2-1; tentative D call: TRBD2 (6 bases). Source material: glioma tissue, nonneoplastic brain tissue, or PBMCs (not recorded which). This receptor was identified in a human donor with low-grade glioma or glioblastoma, undergoing nonglioma brain surgery, or in good health (not recorded which). The CDR3, as DNA: TGCGCCAGCAGCTTGGTGCCGGGGCGGGAAAATGAGCAGTTCTTC. Protein: CASSLVPGRENEQFF. Filled out from reference TRBV5-1 and TRBJ2-1, the complete variable domain reads KAGVTQTPRYLIKTRGQQVTLSCSPISGHRSVSWYQQTPGQGLQFLFEYFSETQRNKGNFPGRFSGRQFSNSRSEMNVSTLELGDSALYLCASSLVPGRENEQFFGPGTRLTVL.